What follows are 23 T cell receptor beta chains derived from one specimen sequenced in a study of cytomegalovirus exposure and HLA in healthy donors. A multiplex PCR was run with 60 Vbeta primers and 13 Jbeta primers. Sequencing used immunoSEQ multiplex PCR; TCRdb keeps in-frame clones, though not all of them. Counted here are 210,000 or so clones, less than 80% occurring once; the ten biggest clones make up 0.22%. Sequenced sample: PBMCs. These receptors were taken from a girl aged 2-10 years in good health and CMV-seronegative.

V gene TRBV29-1 combines with J gene TRBJ2-7; D remains unclear. Trimming pared 4 bases from V and 5 bases from J, leaving 6 bases between. The CDR3 is made up of 10 amino acids. Germline lookup yields CDR1 SQVTM and CDR2 ANQGSEA. The CDR3 coding sequence is TGCAGCGTTGTTATCCACGAGCAGTACTTC. Residues: CSVVIHEQYF.

Written as DNA, the CDR3 is TGTGCCAGCAGTGACTCGGGGGGAGGCTCCTACAATGAGCAGTTCTTC. Its translation: CASSDSGGGSYNEQFF. The genes are TRBV6-4 and TRBJ2-1; D might be TRBD2 (6 bases). The germline V gene has CDR1 MRHNA and CDR2 SNTAGT. V was clipped by 0 bases and J by 0 bases, with 9 bases between them. This CDR3 has 16 amino acids.

The genes are TRBV10-3 and TRBJ2-4; TRBD2 matches at 9 bases. Germline trimming cut 3 bases from V and 5 bases from J; bases unmatched to any gene: 5. The CDR3 covers 15 residues. The V gene's germline CDR1 is ENHRY and CDR2 SYGVKD. The CDR3 region is CAISDISGSQNIQYF. In DNA form, the CDR3 reads TGTGCCATCAGTGATATTAGCGGGAGCCAAAACATTCAGTACTTC.

V gene TRBV7-3 combines with J gene TRBJ2-6; 9 positions agree with TRBD2. The germline gives CDR1 SGHTA, CDR2 FQGTGA. The trim removed 2 bases at V and 2 bases at J, leaving 16 bases unmatched. This CDR3 is built from 21 residues. CDR3 loop: CASSLSLRGGTSSPGANVLTF. The CDR3 DNA reads TGTGCCAGCAGCTTATCTTTGCGGGGGGGTACTTCCTCCCCTGGGGCCAACGTCCTGACTTTC.

The V call is TRBV27, the J call TRBJ2-2; 7 bases fit TRBD1. This CDR3 has 16 residues. Germline loops: CDR1 MNHEY, CDR2 SMNVEV (reference sequence). The J segment lost 0 bases and the V segment lost 9 bases, leaving 10 bases of the junction unmatched. In DNA, the CDR3 is TGTGCCAGTTCCACCCGACAGGGCGCGAACACCGGGGAGCTGTTTTTT. Its protein is CASSTRQGANTGELFF.

The DNA for the CDR3 is TGCAGCGCGGCCGGGACAAGCTATGGCTACACCTTC. Translating it yields CSAAGTSYGYTF. The V and J genes are TRBV29-1 and TRBJ1-2, with D possibly matching TRBD1 (6 bases). The CDR3 has 12 amino acids. Germline loops: CDR1 SQVTM, CDR2 ANQGSEA. Trimming shortened V by 7 bases and J by 4 bases, and 13 bases separated the two germline ends.

A remark on this clone: At one boundary the junction diverges from the germline segment, which might be a read error. Other nucleotide sequences in the sample specify the same CDR3. This rearrangement joins TRBV6-5 to TRBJ1-1; the D is unclear. This CDR3 region has 12 residues. Germline CDR1 MNHEY, CDR2 SVGAGI. CDR3 amino acids: CASTNRDTEAFF. CDR3 in DNA: TGTGCCAGCACCAACCGAGACACTGAAGCTTTCTTC.

The chain recombines TRBV19 with TRBJ2-4; 13 bases are a match to TRBD2. The germline CDR1 and CDR2 sequences are LNHDA and SQIVND (reference sequence). The CDR3 spans 17 residues. After removal of 5 bases from V and 2 bases from J, the junction contained 6 bases not matched to a gene. CDR3: CASSPRLAGGTKNIQYF. CDR3 in DNA: TGTGCCAGTAGTCCCCGACTAGCGGGGGGTACCAAAAACATTCAGTACTTC. Drawing the rest from reference TRBV19 and TRBJ2-4, the complete variable domain is DGGITQSPKYLFRKEGQNVTLSCEQNLNHDAMYWYRQDPGQGLRLIYYSQIVNDFQKGDIAEGYSVSREKKESFPLTVTSAQKNPTAFYLCASSPRLAGGTKNIQYFGAGTRLSVL.

V and J are TRBV7-9 and TRBJ2-1; a possible D gene is TRBD1 (6 bases). There are 15 residues in the CDR3. Germline CDR1 reads SEHNR; CDR2 reads FQNEAQ (reference sequence). V lost 5 bases and J lost 0, with 11 bases in between. CDR3 DNA sequence: TGTGCCAGCAGCGACACAGGGTACTCCTACAATGAGCAGTTCTTC. This encodes CASSDTGYSYNEQFF.

Note on this clone: Because the CDR3's place on the DNA is in doubt, the DNA is left out and the CDR3 is given as listed by TCRdb. The chain combines TRBV21-1 with TRBJ1-2; no DNA check was done on the table's D call, TRBD1. TRBV21-1 is tagged as a pseudogene. The CDR3 extends over 15 residues, inclusive of both ends. This chain's CDR3 is CASKGWGQGIGGYTF.

The chain couples TRBV21-1 to TRBJ2-7; the DNA was not used to check the table's D call, TRBD2. TRBV21-1 is tagged as a pseudogene. The CDR3 extends over 11 amino acids. In nucleotides, the CDR3 is TGTGCCAGCACCCCCCTGTGCGAGCAGTACTTC. It specifies CASTPLCEQYF.

This clone was recorded once. This chain joins TRBV4-1 and TRBJ2-7, with 13 positions matching TRBD2. Germline values: CDR1 MGHRA, CDR2 YSYEKL. The ends lost 0 bases at V and 6 bases at J; junction bases unmatched: 8. The CDR3 is 17 residues long. In DNA form, the CDR3 reads TGCGCCAGCAGCCAAGAGGGCTGGACTAGCGGGAGAAGCGAGCAGTACTTC. This translates into CASSQEGWTSGRSEQYF.

J is TRBJ2-5 and V is TRBV9, with 7 bases fitting TRBD2. The CDR3 is 14 amino acids. After removal of 1 base from V and 4 bases from J, the junction contained 4 bases not matched to a gene. Germline V gene lookup returns CDR1 SGDLS and CDR2 YYNGEE. The CDR3 nucleotides are TGTGCCAGCAGCGTAACTAGCGCGTTAGAGACCCAGTACTTC. Translated, it gives CASSVTSALETQYF.

V and J are TRBV9 and TRBJ2-2, with a tentative D call TRBD1 (5 bases). In germline, CDR1 is SGDLS, CDR2 YYNGEE. The V gene lost 2 bases and the J gene lost 0 bases, with 8 bases spanning the gap. The CDR3 length is 15 residues. Written as DNA, the CDR3 is TGTGCCAGCAGCGTGCAGGGCACGAACACCGGGGAGCTGTTTTTT. Amino acids: CASSVQGTNTGELFF.

The chain combines TRBV27 with TRBJ1-1, with D unclear. This CDR3 has 14 amino acids. The germline CDR1 and CDR2 sequences are MNHEY and SMNVEV (reference sequence). The V end was cut by 6 bases, the J end by 4 bases, with 15 bases between. The CDR3 loop reads CASSPGFRSTEAFF. The DNA of the CDR3 is TGTGCCAGCAGCCCGGGATTTAGGTCCACTGAAGCTTTCTTT.

The chain is built from TRBV19 and TRBJ2-2; no definite D call. This CDR3 is built from 14 residues. The germline V gene has CDR1 LNHDA and CDR2 SQIVND (reference sequence). V lost 3 bases and J 4 bases, leaving 9 bases between the germline ends. This CDR3 is CASSMRQFTGELFF. DNA of the CDR3: TGTGCCAGTAGTATGAGGCAGTTCACCGGGGAGCTGTTTTTT. Drawing the rest from reference TRBV19 and TRBJ2-2, the complete variable domain is DGGITQSPKYLFRKEGQNVTLSCEQNLNHDAMYWYRQDPGQGLRLIYYSQIVNDFQKGDIAEGYSVSREKKESFPLTVTSAQKNPTAFYLCASSMRQFTGELFFGEGSRLTVL.

DNA of the CDR3: TGTGCCACCAGCAGAGGGCATGAGCAGTTCTTC. The encoded protein is CATSRGHEQFF. The V gene is TRBV15, the J gene TRBJ2-1; D not certain. Trimming shortened V by 1 base and J by 8 bases, and 3 bases separated the two germline ends. The CDR3 is 11 amino acids. Germline V gene data show CDR1 as LNHNV and CDR2 as YYDKDF (reference sequence).

The chain joins TRBV4-1 to TRBJ2-3, with TRBD1 matching over 7 bases. This CDR3 comprises 16 residues. The germline CDR1 and CDR2 sequences are MGHRA and YSYEKL. V was pared by 1 base and J by 4 bases, with 8 bases of the junction left unmatched. CDR3 residues: CASSQGDRAPPDTQYF. The CDR3 DNA sequence: TGCGCCAGCAGCCAAGGAGACAGGGCGCCCCCAGATACGCAGTATTTT.

This chain connects TRBV4-2 to TRBJ2-5; TRBD2 matches at 13 bases. This CDR3 has 17 amino acids. Germline loops: CDR1 LGHNA, CDR2 YNFKEQ. With V trimmed by 0 bases and J by 7 bases, 8 bases remained unmatched. CDR3 nucleotide sequence: TGTGCCAGCAGCCAAGATCTGGGACTAGCGGGGCCCAGGACCCAGTACTTC. Residues: CASSQDLGLAGPRTQYF.

V usage is TRBV19 and J usage is TRBJ2-7; TRBD2 might be the D (5 bases). CDR1 is LNHDA and CDR2 is SQIVND in the germline V gene (reference sequence). This CDR3 has 14 amino acids. The V gene lost 5 bases and the J gene lost 7 bases, with 18 bases spanning the gap. The DNA of the CDR3 is TGTGCCAGTAGTTGGACCGCGGAGGCTGGAGAGCAGTACTTC. Its protein product is CASSWTAEAGEQYF.

V is TRBV7-8 and J is TRBJ1-2, with D perhaps matching TRBD1 (6 bases). Trimming removed 5 bases from V and 3 bases from J, with 16 bases in between. CDR1 is SGHVS and CDR2 is FQNEAQ in the germline V gene. This CDR3 is 15 amino acids long. For the CDR3, the DNA is TGTGCCAGCAGCCCCAATTGGACAGATCACTATGGCTACACCTTC. Translating gives CASSPNWTDHYGYTF.

The chain employs TRBV6-5 and TRBJ2-7, with D maybe TRBD1 (6 bases). There are 15 residues in the CDR3. Trimming shortened V by 6 bases and J by 1 base, and 16 bases separated the two germline ends. The germline V gene encodes CDR1 MNHEY and CDR2 SVGAGI. As DNA, the CDR3 is TGTGCCAGCAGCTCAGAAGGGACACAATCCTACGAGCAGTACTTC. This encodes CASSSEGTQSYEQYF.

The CDR3 nucleotides read TGTGCCAGCAGCCAAGTTGCCAGCGGTAGAGGCAATGAGCAGTTCTTC. It codes for CASSQVASGRGNEQFF. V is TRBV4-2 and J is TRBJ2-1; weak D call: TRBD2 (5 bases). The CDR3 totals 16 residues. Trimming left V 1 base short and J 6 bases short, with 16 bases between. Per germline, CDR1 LGHNA and CDR2 YNFKEQ.